These 7 T cell receptor beta chains share one sample of origin, sequenced in a study of blood T cell repertoires in COVID-19. The protocol was immunoSEQ multiplex PCR, while the TCRdb copy is restricted to in-frame clones and leaves out a portion. The data show some 67,000 clones, about nine tenths seen once. Sequenced input: peripheral blood. These receptors were taken from a woman aged 18 to 35 with acute or convalescent COVID-19.

The genes are TRBV10-3 and TRBJ1-2; D is uncertain. Germline V CDR1 and CDR2: ENHRY, SYGVKD. V was cut by 0 bases and J by 3 bases, with 8 bases left in between. The CDR3 consists of 14 residues. CDR3 loop: CAISESNRYYGYTF. As DNA, the CDR3 is TGTGCCATCAGTGAGTCAAACAGATACTATGGCTACACCTTC.

V usage is TRBV18 and J usage is TRBJ2-2; possible D gene TRBD1, 5 bases. CDR3 size: 14 residues. CDR1 and CDR2 from the germline V gene are KGHSH and LQKENI. V was pared by 5 bases and J by 4 bases, with 11 bases between. The CDR3 DNA follows: TGTGCCAGCTCATCGCTCGACAGCACCGGGGAGCTGTTTTTT. Its protein is CASSSLDSTGELFF.

The V call is TRBV4-1, the J call TRBJ1-3; D remains unclear. The length of the CDR3 is 13 residues. The germline gives CDR1 MGHRA, CDR2 YSYEKL. V was pared by 5 bases and J by 5 bases, with 10 bases between. The CDR3 DNA reads as TGCGCCAGCAGCGAAAGCCCCAGAAACACCATATATTTT. It translates to CASSESPRNTIYF.

The chain recombines TRBV27 with TRBJ2-7, with D unclear. The CDR3 loop spans 14 amino acids. Germline V gene lookup returns CDR1 MNHEY and CDR2 SMNVEV (reference sequence). Trimming stripped 1 base from V and 1 base from J, with 8 bases between. Here the CDR3 DNA reads TGTGCCAGCAGTTTATTTCAGAAATCCTACGAGCAGTACTTC. Translating it yields CASSLFQKSYEQYF.

The chain carries TRBV19 and TRBJ1-5; a possible D gene is TRBD1 (5 bases). The CDR3 loop spans 15 amino acids. The germline V gene has CDR1 LNHDA and CDR2 SQIVND (reference sequence). With 2 bases removed from V and 0 bases from J, the gap between germline ends came to 8 bases. Written as DNA, the CDR3 is TGTGCCAGTAGTATAAAAGGGGTTAGCAATCAGCCCCAGCATTTT. It yields the protein CASSIKGVSNQPQHF.

V and J are TRBV5-4 and TRBJ2-6, with 11 positions matching TRBD2. The CDR3 extends over 17 amino acids. Germline assignment: CDR1 SGHNT and CDR2 YYREEE (reference sequence). V was pared by 4 bases and J by 3 bases, with 6 bases of the junction left unmatched. CDR3 nucleotide sequence: TGTGCCAGCAGCCAGCCACTAGCGGGGGTTGGGGCCAACGTCCTGACTTTC. It is translated as CASSQPLAGVGANVLTF.

The chain employs TRBV28 and TRBJ1-5, with a tentative D call TRBD1 (6 bases). CDR1 and CDR2 from the germline V gene are MDHEN and SYDVKM. This CDR3 is 16 amino acids long. Trimming cost V 6 bases and J 0 bases, with 15 bases left between them. The DNA for the CDR3 is TGTGCCAGCAGACAGAACAGGGCCTATAGCAATCAGCCCCAGCATTTT. Protein product: CASRQNRAYSNQPQHF.